Below are 18 T cell receptor beta chains sequenced from a single sample in a study of blood T cell repertoires in COVID-19. The repertoire was sequenced with immunoSEQ multiplex PCR; TCRdb's copy has only in-frame clones and lacks some. Here the sample spans 250,000 to 400,000 clones, roughly 90% being singletons. Sequences were obtained from peripheral blood. These receptors all come from a woman in her 30s with COVID-19, enrolled during active disease.

V and J are TRBV19 and TRBJ1-2; D gene uncertain. Trimming took off 1 base at V and 0 bases at J, with 6 bases between the two ends. Germline V lookup: CDR1 LNHDA, CDR2 SQIVND (reference sequence). The CDR3 has 14 residues. CDR3 sequence (DNA): TGTGCCAGTAGTATAGGGCCTTCTAACTATGGCTACACCTTC. Translation: CASSIGPSNYGYTF.

This sequence joins TRBV19 and TRBJ1-1; D not resolved. The CDR3 has 13 residues. Between the trimmed V and J ends, which lost 7 bases and 0 bases, there was a span of 9 bases. Germline V CDR1 and CDR2: LNHDA, SQIVND (reference sequence). The CDR3 DNA sequence: TGTGCCAGTAAAGCAGGAATGAACACTGAAGCTTTCTTT. Translated: CASKAGMNTEAFF.

The genes are TRBV7-3 and TRBJ2-5; TRBD2 aligns across 9 bases. V gave up 5 bases and J gave up 5 bases; unmatched junction bases: 6. CDR3 length equals 14 residues. The germline V gene encodes CDR1 SGHTA and CDR2 FQGTGA. CDR3 bases: TGTGCCAGCAGCCCAGCGGGGGGCGAGGAGACCCAGTACTTC. This gives the protein CASSPAGGEETQYF.

This chain uses TRBV19 with TRBJ1-1; TRBD1 might be the D (5 bases). V was pared by 5 bases and J by 4 bases, with 17 bases between. From germline, CDR1 is LNHDA and CDR2 SQIVND (reference sequence). The CDR3 runs 15 residues. CDR3 amino acids: CASSRHVGGSTEAFF. For the CDR3, the DNA is TGTGCCAGTAGTCGTCACGTGGGGGGAAGCACTGAAGCTTTCTTT. The complete variable domain, with remaining parts taken from reference TRBV19 and TRBJ1-1, reads DGGITQSPKYLFRKEGQNVTLSCEQNLNHDAMYWYRQDPGQGLRLIYYSQIVNDFQKGDIAEGYSVSREKKESFPLTVTSAQKNPTAFYLCASSRHVGGSTEAFFGQGTRLTVV.

V usage is TRBV5-1 and J usage is TRBJ2-5; tentative D call: TRBD2 (6 bases). CDR1 is SGHRS, CDR2 YFSETQ, per germline. This CDR3 is built from 15 residues. Trimming removed 0 bases at V and 5 bases at J, with 14 bases between. In nucleotides, the CDR3 is TGCGCCAGCAGCTTGGGGGCGGGACGGTCGGAGACCCAGTACTTC. Protein sequence: CASSLGAGRSETQYF.

The chain uses TRBV19 and TRBJ1-2; TRBD1 aligns across 11 bases. The germline CDR1 and CDR2 sequences are LNHDA and SQIVND (reference sequence). CDR3 length: 14 residues. V lost 6 bases and J lost 4; bases outside the gene matches: 4. This chain's CDR3 is CASRDRGQVYGYTF. DNA of the CDR3: TGTGCCAGTAGGGACAGGGGGCAGGTCTATGGCTACACCTTC.

This clone was detected only a few times. The chain has TRBV3-1 (or the pseudogene TRBV3-2) and TRBJ2-1; tentative D call: TRBD2 (6 bases). The CDR3 runs to 12 residues. Trimming took 1 base from V and 15 from J, leaving 13 bases between them. The germline V gene encodes CDR1 LGHDT and CDR2 YNNKEL (reference sequence). The CDR3 sequence: CASSQVLTSTFF. The CDR3 DNA is TGTGCCAGCAGCCAAGTTCTGACTAGTACGTTCTTC.

J is TRBJ1-4 and V is TRBV6-2 or TRBV6-3; D is possibly TRBD1 (5 bases). The CDR3 is 15 amino acids. The germline V gene encodes CDR1 MNHEY and CDR2 SVGEGT. The V end lost 4 bases, the J end lost 7 bases, and 16 bases lay between the germline ends. In nucleotides, the CDR3 is TGTGCCAGCAGTTCCCTGGACAAGGGAAGTGAAAAACTGTTTTTT. Protein product: CASSSLDKGSEKLFF.

This chain connects TRBV18 to TRBJ2-1, with 9 bases identical to TRBD1. The germline gives CDR1 KGHSH, CDR2 LQKENI. The CDR3 runs 14 residues. The ends lost 8 bases at V and 2 bases at J; junction bases unmatched: 4. In DNA form, the CDR3 reads TGTGCCAGCGAGGACAGGGGCGCCTACAATGAGCAGTTCTTC. As protein: CASEDRGAYNEQFF.

Comment on this clone: Distinct nucleotide sequences in the sample also encode this CDR3. The chain joins TRBV19 to TRBJ2-1, with D possibly matching TRBD2 (6 bases). Trimming took off 3 bases at V and 3 bases at J, with 6 bases between the two ends. The CDR3 has 13 residues. Germline V CDR1 and CDR2: LNHDA, SQIVND (reference sequence). Here the CDR3 reads CASSISGYNEQFF. CDR3 in DNA: TGTGCCAGTAGTATTAGCGGCTACAATGAGCAGTTCTTC.

The CDR3 coding sequence is TGTGCCAGCAGCTTAATGGGCTCGGCGGGAGCCGATGAGCAGTTCTTC. Its translation is CASSLMGSAGADEQFF. The V call is TRBV7-9, the J call TRBJ2-1; TRBD2 aligns across 7 bases. The junction had 12 bases not matched to a gene; V was cut back by 2 bases and J by 8 bases. The CDR3 length is 16 residues. Germline CDR1 SEHNR, CDR2 FQNEAQ (reference sequence).

The rearrangement uses TRBV7-2 and TRBJ1-5; no clear D gene. The CDR3 contains 15 residues. V dropped 3 bases and J dropped 6 bases, with 15 bases sitting between them. CDR1 SGHTA and CDR2 FQGNSA come from the germline V gene. The CDR3 DNA reads TGTGCCAGCAGCTTGGCGGCCGGGTTTGGTCAGCCCCAGCATTTT. Translated: CASSLAAGFGQPQHF.

This chain connects TRBV5-1 to TRBJ1-1; 7 bases agree with TRBD1. The V gene's germline CDR1 is SGHRS and CDR2 YFSETQ. This CDR3 region has 14 residues. Trimming cost V 3 bases and J 3 bases; bases outside gene matches: 5. The DNA for the CDR3 is TGCGCCAGCAGCTCACAGGGGCTACACACTGAAGCTTTCTTT. It specifies CASSSQGLHTEAFF.

The genes are TRBV23-1 and TRBJ1-2, with TRBD1 as a possible D gene (5 bases). TRBV23-1 qualifies as an ORF whose function is uncertain. The CDR3 has 12 residues. Trimming removed 4 bases from V and 6 bases from J, with 9 bases in between. DNA for the CDR3: TGCGCCAGCAGTCCAGGGTTCAATGGCTACACCTTC. Amino acid sequence: CASSPGFNGYTF.

The chain links TRBV6-5 to TRBJ2-7, with 8 bases lining up with TRBD2. This CDR3 region has 13 residues. V lost 8 bases to trimming and J lost 5 bases; unmatched junction nucleotides: 8. The germline gives CDR1 MNHEY, CDR2 SVGAGI. The CDR3 coding sequence is TGTGCCAGCCAGCGGGAGATTATCGACGAGCAGTACTTC. As protein: CASQREIIDEQYF.

This chain joins TRBV5-4 and TRBJ2-5, with 7 positions matching TRBD1. CDR1 SGHNT and CDR2 YYREEE come from the germline V gene (reference sequence). This CDR3 spans 14 amino acids. J lost 5 bases, V lost 4 bases, and 8 bases had no gene match. The CDR3 protein is CASSLRTGRETQYF. The CDR3 nucleotides read TGTGCCAGCAGCCTGAGGACAGGCCGGGAGACCCAGTACTTC.

The rearrangement uses TRBV11-1 and TRBJ2-5, with TRBD2 matching 7 bases. The germline CDR1 and CDR2 sequences are SGHAT and FQDESV (reference sequence). The length of the CDR3 is 14 residues. V was clipped by 3 bases and J by 1 base; unmatched bases: 2. In DNA form, the CDR3 reads TGTGCCAGCAGCTTCCTAGCGGCCCAAGAGACCCAGTACTTC. Its translation: CASSFLAAQETQYF. The full variable domain, rest sourced from reference TRBV11-1 and TRBJ2-5, is EAEVAQSPRYKITEKSQAVAFWCDPISGHATLYWYRQILGQGPELLVQFQDESVVDDSQLPKDRFSAERLKGVDSTLKIQPAELGDSAMYLCASSFLAAQETQYFGPGTRLLVL.

The chain has TRBV6-5 and TRBJ2-7; 10 nucleotides align to TRBD2. With V trimmed by 5 bases and J by 1 base, 5 bases remained unmatched. This CDR3 comprises 15 residues. In germline, CDR1 is MNHEY, CDR2 SVGAGI. The CDR3 nucleotides read TGTGCCAGCAGTCTCGGGACTAGCGCGTCCTACGAGCAGTACTTC. This translates into CASSLGTSASYEQYF.